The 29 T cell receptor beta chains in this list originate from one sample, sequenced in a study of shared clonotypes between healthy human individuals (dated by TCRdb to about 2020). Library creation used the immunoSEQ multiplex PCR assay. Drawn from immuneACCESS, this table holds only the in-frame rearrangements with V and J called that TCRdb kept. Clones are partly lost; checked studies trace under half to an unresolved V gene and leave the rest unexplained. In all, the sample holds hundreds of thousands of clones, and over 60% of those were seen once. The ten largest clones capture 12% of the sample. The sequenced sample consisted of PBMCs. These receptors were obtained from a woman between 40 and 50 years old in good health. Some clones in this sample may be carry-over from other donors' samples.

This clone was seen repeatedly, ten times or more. This CDR3 is CASRRVSSYEQYF. The DNA of the CDR3 is TGTGCCAGCAGGAGGGTTAGCTCCTACGAGCAGTACTTC. The V and J genes are TRBV28 and TRBJ2-7; tentative D call: TRBD2 (5 bases). Germline values: CDR1 MDHEN, CDR2 SYDVKM. V was cut by 6 bases and J by 0 bases, with 9 bases left in between. This CDR3 has 13 amino acids. The full variable domain, rest sourced from reference TRBV28 and TRBJ2-7, is DVKVTQSSRYLVKRTGEKVFLECVQDMDHENMFWYRQDPGLGLRLIYFSYDVKMKEKGDIPEGYSVSREKKERFSLILESASTNQTSMYLCASRRVSSYEQYFGPGTRLTVT.

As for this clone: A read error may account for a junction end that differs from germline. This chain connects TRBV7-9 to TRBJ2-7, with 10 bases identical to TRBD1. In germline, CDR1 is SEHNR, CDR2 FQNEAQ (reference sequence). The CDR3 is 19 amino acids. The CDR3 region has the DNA TGTGCCAGCAGCGTAGCGGTGAGGACAGGGGGACTGGGGTCCTACGAGCAGTACTTC. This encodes CASSVAVRTGGLGSYEQYF.

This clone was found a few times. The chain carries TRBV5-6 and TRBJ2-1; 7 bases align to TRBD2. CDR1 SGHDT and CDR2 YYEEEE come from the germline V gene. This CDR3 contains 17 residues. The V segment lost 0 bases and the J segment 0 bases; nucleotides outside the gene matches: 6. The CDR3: CASSLASGAVSYNEQFF. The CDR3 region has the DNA TGTGCCAGCAGCTTGGCCAGCGGGGCGGTCTCCTACAATGAGCAGTTCTTC.

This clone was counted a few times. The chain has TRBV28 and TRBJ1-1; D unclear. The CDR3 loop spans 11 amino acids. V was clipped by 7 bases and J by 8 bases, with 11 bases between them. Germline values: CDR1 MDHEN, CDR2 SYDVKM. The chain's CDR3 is CASILGIEAFF. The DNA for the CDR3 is TGTGCCAGCATCCTGGGGATAGAAGCTTTCTTT.

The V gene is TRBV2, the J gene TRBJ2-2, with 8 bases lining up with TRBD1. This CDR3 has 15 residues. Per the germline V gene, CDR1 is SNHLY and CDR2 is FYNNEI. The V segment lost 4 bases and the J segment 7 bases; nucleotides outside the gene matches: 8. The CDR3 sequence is CASSVDRGFGGELFF. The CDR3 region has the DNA TGTGCCAGCAGTGTTGACAGGGGTTTCGGCGGGGAGCTGTTTTTT.

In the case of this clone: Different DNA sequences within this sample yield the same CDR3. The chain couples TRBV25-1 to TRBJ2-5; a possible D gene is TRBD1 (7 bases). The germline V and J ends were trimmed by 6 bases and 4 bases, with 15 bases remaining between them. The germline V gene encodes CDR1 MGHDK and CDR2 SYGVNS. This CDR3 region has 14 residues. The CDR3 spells CASSSSGGPETQYF. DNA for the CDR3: TGTGCCAGCAGCTCCTCAGGGGGGCCAGAGACCCAGTACTTC.

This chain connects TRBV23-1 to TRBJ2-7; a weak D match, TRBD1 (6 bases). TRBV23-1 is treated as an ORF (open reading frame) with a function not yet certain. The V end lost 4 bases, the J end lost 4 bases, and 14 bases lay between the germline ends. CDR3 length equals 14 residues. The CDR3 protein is CASSPDRLRYEQYF. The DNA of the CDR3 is TGCGCCAGCAGTCCTGACAGGCTGAGGTACGAGCAGTACTTC.

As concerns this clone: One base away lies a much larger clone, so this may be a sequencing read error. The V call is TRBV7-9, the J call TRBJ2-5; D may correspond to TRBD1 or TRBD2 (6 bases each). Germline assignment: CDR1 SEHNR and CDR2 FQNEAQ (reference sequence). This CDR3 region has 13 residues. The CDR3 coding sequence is TGTGCCAACACCCTGGGGGGCCAAGAGACCCAGCACTTC. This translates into CANTLGGQETQHF.

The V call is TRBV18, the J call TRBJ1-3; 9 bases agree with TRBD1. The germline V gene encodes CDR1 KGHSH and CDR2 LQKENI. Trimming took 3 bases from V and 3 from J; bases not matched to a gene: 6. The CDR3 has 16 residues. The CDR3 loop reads CASSPGTGNSGNTIYF. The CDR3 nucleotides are TGTGCCAGCTCACCTGGGACAGGGAACAGTGGAAACACCATATATTTT.

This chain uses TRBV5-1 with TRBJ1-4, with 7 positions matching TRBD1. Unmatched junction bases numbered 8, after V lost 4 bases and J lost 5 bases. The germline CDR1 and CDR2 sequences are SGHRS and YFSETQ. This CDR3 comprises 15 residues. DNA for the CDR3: TGCGCCAGCAGCCCAGGACAGGCGAGAAATGAAAAACTGTTTTTT. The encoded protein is CASSPGQARNEKLFF.

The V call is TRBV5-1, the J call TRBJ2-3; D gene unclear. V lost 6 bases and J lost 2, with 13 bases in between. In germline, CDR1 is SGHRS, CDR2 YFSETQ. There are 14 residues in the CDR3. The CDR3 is CASNDGQITDTQYF. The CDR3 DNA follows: TGCGCCAGCAACGACGGGCAGATCACAGATACGCAGTATTTT.

The chain's CDR3 is CASSSLGTTAKPYEQYF. In DNA form, the CDR3 reads TGTGCCAGCAGTTCCTTGGGGACGACAGCCAAACCGTACGAGCAGTACTTC. The chain joins TRBV27 to TRBJ2-7; D may be TRBD1 or TRBD2 (5 bases each). V was trimmed by 4 bases and J by 4 bases, leaving 23 bases between them. CDR3 length: 17 residues. Germline CDR1 and CDR2: MNHEY and SMNVEV (reference sequence).

The CDR3 here is CASSLSAYEQFF. The CDR3 nucleotides are TGTGCCAGCAGCTTGTCAGCGTATGAGCAGTTCTTC. The chain recombines TRBV11-1 with TRBJ2-1; D is unresolved. Trimming shortened V by 3 bases and J by 8 bases, and 8 bases separated the two germline ends. The germline CDR1 and CDR2 sequences are SGHAT and FQDESV (reference sequence). This CDR3 spans 12 amino acids.

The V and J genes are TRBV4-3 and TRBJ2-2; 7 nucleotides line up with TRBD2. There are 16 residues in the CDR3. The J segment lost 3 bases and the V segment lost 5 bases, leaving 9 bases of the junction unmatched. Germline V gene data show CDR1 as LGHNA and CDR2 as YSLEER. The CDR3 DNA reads TGCGCCAGCAGCTCACTAGCAGGGAGGGACACCGGGGAGCTGTTTTTT. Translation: CASSSLAGRDTGELFF.

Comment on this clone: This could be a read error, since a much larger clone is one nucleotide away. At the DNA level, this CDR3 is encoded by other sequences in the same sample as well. This CDR3 is CASSLEGTDTQYF. The CDR3 DNA reads TGTGCCAGCAGCTTGGAGGGGACAGATACGCAGTATTTT. The V and J genes are TRBV5-4 and TRBJ2-3, with D possibly matching TRBD1 (5 bases). This CDR3 has 13 amino acids. Deletions cut 0 bases from V and 3 bases from J, with 5 bases between. Germline CDR1 and CDR2: SGHNT and YYREEE (reference sequence).

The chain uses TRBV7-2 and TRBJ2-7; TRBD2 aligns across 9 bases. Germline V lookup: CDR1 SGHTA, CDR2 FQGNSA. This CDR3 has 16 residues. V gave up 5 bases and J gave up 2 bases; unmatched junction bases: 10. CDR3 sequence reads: CASSPGSSGSPYEQYF. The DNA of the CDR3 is TGTGCCAGCAGCCCCGGGAGTAGCGGGAGCCCCTACGAGCAGTACTTC.

The CDR3 nucleotides read TGTGCCAGCAGCTTGGCCATTAGCGGGAGGACGGAGCAGTACTTC. As protein: CASSLAISGRTEQYF. The chain recombines TRBV5-4 with TRBJ2-7; 10 nucleotides agree with TRBD2. The J segment lost 7 bases and the V segment lost 0 bases, leaving 7 bases of the junction unmatched. CDR3 length: 15 amino acids. CDR1 SGHNT and CDR2 YYREEE come from the germline V gene (reference sequence).

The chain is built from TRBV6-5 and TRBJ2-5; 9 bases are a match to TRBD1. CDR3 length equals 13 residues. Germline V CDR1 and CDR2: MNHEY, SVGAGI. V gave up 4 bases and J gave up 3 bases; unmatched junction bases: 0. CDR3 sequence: CASSWTGEETQYF. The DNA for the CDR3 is TGTGCCAGCAGTTGGACAGGGGAAGAGACCCAGTACTTC.

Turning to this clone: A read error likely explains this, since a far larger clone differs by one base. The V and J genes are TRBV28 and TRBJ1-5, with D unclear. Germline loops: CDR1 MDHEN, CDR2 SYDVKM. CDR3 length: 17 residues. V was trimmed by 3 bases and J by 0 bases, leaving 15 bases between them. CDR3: CASSFSIQRHSNQPQHF. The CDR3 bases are TGTGCCAGCAGTTTTTCTATTCAGCGGCATAGCAATCAGCCCCAGCATTTT.

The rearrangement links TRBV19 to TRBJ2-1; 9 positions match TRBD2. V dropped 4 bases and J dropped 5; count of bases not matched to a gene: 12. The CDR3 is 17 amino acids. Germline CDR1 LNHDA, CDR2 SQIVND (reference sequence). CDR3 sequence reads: CASSTTPVAGAHNEQFF. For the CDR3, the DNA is TGTGCCAGTAGTACCACCCCCGTAGCGGGAGCTCACAATGAGCAGTTCTTC.

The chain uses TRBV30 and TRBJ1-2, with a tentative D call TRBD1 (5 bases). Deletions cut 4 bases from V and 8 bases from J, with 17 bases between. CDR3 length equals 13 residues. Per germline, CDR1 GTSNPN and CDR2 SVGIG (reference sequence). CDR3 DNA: TGTGCCTGGACCCGCGGGGGTCAAGACGGCTACACCTTC. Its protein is CAWTRGGQDGYTF. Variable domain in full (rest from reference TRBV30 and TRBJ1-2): SQTIHQWPATLVQPVGSPLSLECTVEGTSNPNLYWYRQAAGRGLQLLFYSVGIGQISSEVPQNLSASRPQDRQFILSSKKLLLSDSGFYLCAWTRGGQDGYTFGSGTRLTVV.

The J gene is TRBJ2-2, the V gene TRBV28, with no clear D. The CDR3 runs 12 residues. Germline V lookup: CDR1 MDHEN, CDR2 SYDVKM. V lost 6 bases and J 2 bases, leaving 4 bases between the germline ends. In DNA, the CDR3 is TGTGCCAGCAGCGCTAACACCGGGGAGCTGTTTTTT. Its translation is CASSANTGELFF.

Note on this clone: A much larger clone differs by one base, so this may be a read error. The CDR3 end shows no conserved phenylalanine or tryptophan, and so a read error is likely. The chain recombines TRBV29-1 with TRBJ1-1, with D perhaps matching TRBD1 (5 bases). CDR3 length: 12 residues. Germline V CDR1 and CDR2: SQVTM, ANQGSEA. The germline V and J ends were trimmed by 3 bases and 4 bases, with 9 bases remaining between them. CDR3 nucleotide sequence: TGCAGCGTTGACAGGGCTCTCACTGAAGCTTTCCTT. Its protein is CSVDRALTEAFL.

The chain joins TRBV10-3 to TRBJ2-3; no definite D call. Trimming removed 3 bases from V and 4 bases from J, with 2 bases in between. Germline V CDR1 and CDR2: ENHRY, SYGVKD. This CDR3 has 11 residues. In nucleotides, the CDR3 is TGTGCCATCAGTGACGCAGATACGCAGTATTTT. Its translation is CAISDADTQYF.

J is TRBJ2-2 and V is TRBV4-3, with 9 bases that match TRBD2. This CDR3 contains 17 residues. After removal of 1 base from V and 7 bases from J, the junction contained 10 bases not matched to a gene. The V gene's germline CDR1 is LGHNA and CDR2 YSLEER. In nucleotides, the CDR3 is TGCGCCAGCAGCCAAGGAGGGGGCAGCGGGAGGATCGGGGAGCTGTTTTTT. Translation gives CASSQGGGSGRIGELFF.

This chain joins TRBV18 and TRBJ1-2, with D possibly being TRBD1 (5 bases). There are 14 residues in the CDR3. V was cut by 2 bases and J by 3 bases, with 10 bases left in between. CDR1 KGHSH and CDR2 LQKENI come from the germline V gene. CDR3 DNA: TGTGCCAGCTCACCAAGGGGAAGGGACTATGGCTACACCTTC. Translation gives CASSPRGRDYGYTF.

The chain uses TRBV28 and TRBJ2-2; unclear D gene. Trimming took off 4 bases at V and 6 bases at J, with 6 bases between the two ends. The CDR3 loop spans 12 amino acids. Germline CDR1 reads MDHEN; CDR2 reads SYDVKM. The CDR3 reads CASSSASGELFF. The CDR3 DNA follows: TGTGCCAGCAGTTCAGCATCCGGGGAGCTGTTTTTT.

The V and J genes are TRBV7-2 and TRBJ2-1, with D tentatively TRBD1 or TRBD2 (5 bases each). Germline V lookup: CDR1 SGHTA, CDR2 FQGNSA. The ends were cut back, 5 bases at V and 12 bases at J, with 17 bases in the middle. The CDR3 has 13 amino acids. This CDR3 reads CASSPSGHERQFF. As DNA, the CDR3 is TGTGCCAGCAGCCCCAGCGGACATGAGAGGCAGTTCTTC.

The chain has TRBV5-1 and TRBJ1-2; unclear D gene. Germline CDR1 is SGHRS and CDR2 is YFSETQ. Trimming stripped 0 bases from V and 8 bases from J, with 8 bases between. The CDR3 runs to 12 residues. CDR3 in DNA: TGCGCCAGCAGCTTGGAGTACGGCGGCTACACCTTC. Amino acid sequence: CASSLEYGGYTF.